Listed below are T cell receptor beta chains from one sample, sequenced in a study of long-term antiretroviral therapy in people with HIV. Assay: immunoSEQ multiplex PCR; the TCRdb copy retains only in-frame clones and omits some. The sample contains more than 35,000 clones, more than 90% of which appear only once. The sample in question was unsorted PBMCs, obtained 3.7 years after starting antiretroviral therapy. The receptor source for this set is a woman aged 45-60 years with HIV. Both conserved end residues are part of each CDR3. The D gene is left open where the match is weak. Not every row has a clone size; where given, it reads once, few, many or a size class.

. | TRBJ2-1 | . | TRBV5-4 | TGTGCCAGCAGCAACGGACATGTTCCATACAATGAGCAGTTCTTC | CASSNGHVPYNEQFF
. | TRBJ1-1 | . | TRBV6-5 | TGTGCCAGCATAGGGGGGGTGGGGGCAGCTTTCTTT | CASIGGVGAAFF
. | TRBJ2-7 | . | TRBV12-5 | TGTGCTAGTGGTCAAGCACCCCCCCCCTACGAGCAGTACTTC | CASGQAPPPYEQYF
. | TRBJ1-2 | . | TRBV6-6 | TGTGCCAGCAGTTACTCCTCAGGGAGTTCGTATGGCTACACCTTC | CASSYSSGSSYGYTF
. | TRBJ1-5 | . | TRBV7-7 | TGTGCTAGCAGCCCAGGAGTCAATCAGCCCCAGCATTTT | CASSPGVNQPQHF
TRBD1 | TRBJ1-1 | . | TRBV5-4 | TGTGCCAGCAGCCTGGACAGGGCGAGGACTGAAGCTTTCTTT | CASSLDRARTEAFF
. | TRBJ2-5 | . | TRBV5-4 | TGTGCCAGCAGCTTGAACCAAGAGACCCAGTACTTC | CASSLNQETQYF
. | TRBJ2-5 | . | TRBV27 | TGTGCCAGCAGTCCCCCGGGCGGGCCGGGCGAGACCCAGTACTTC | CASSPPGGPGETQYF
TRBD1 | TRBJ2-1 | . | TRBV25-1 | TGTGCCAGCAGTGGAGGGACAGGACAGATTAATGAGCAGTTCTTC | CASSGGTGQINEQFF
TRBD1 | TRBJ1-5 | . | TRBV23-1 | TGCGCCAGTCTCCGGGACAGTCGCTTCCCTCTGAATCAGCCCCAGCATTTT | CASLRDSRFPLNQPQHF
TRBD1 | TRBJ2-1 | . | TRBV7-6 | TGTGCCAGCAGCTCCGGGACAGGCTCCTACAATGAGCAGTTCTTC | CASSSGTGSYNEQFF
TRBD1 | TRBJ1-2 | . | TRBV28 | TGTGCCAGCAGTTCCGGGACAGCCTATGGCTACACCTTC | CASSSGTAYGYTF
. | TRBJ2-7 | . | TRBV6-6 | TGTGCCAGCAGGGAACTACAGGGCTCCTCCTACGAGCAGTACTTC | CASRELQGSSYEQYF
TRBD1 | TRBJ2-7 | . | TRBV5-1 | TGCGCCAGCAGCTCACAGGGGGCCTCCTACGAGCAGTACTTC | CASSSQGASYEQYF
. | TRBJ1-3 | . | TRBV5-5 | TGTGCCAGCAGCTTGGAAGAGACAGCTATAAACACCATATATTTT | CASSLEETAINTIYF
. | TRBJ2-7 | . | TRBV2 | TGTGCCAGCAGTGACTTAACAGGACCATACGAGCAGTACTTC | CASSDLTGPYEQYF
. | TRBJ2-5 | . | TRBV7-2 | TGTGCCAGCAGCTTAGCCAGAGAAGAGACCCAGTACTTC | CASSLAREETQYF
. | TRBJ1-1 | . | TRBV4-1 | TGCGCCAGCAGCCAAGACCAGGGATGGCTGAACACTGAAGCTTTCTTT | CASSQDQGWLNTEAFF
TRBD2 | TRBJ2-7 | . | TRBV9 | TGTGCCAGCAGCCGCGAGCGGGGGGGCGCCTACGAGCAGTACTTC | CASSRERGGAYEQYF
TRBD1 | TRBJ1-2 | . | TRBV5-1 | TGCGCCAGCAGCTTGGCAGGCACGACAGGGGGCCGTGGCTACACCTTC | CASSLAGTTGGRGYTF
. | TRBJ2-2 | . | TRBV5-5 | TGTGCCAGCAGCCGCCCAGCGAACACCGGGGAGCTGTTTTTT | CASSRPANTGELFF
. | TRBJ1-1 | . | TRBV29-1 | TGCAGCGTTGCGGGGATACCGAACACTGAAGCTTTCTTT | CSVAGIPNTEAFF
TRBD2 | TRBJ2-1 | . | TRBV30 | TGTGCCTGGAACGGGGGGGACGGCAATGAGCAGTTCTTC | CAWNGGDGNEQFF
. | TRBJ1-6 | . | TRBV7-6 | TGTGCCAGCAGCTTAGATCGGCAGACTTCACCCCTCCACTTT | CASSLDRQTSPLHF
. | TRBJ1-1 | . | TRBV11-3 | TGTGCCAGCAGCTTATACAGGCCCTATGCGGACACTGAAGCTTTCTTT | CASSLYRPYADTEAFF
TRBD2 | TRBJ2-7 | . | TRBV15 | TGTGCCACCAGCAAAGGGGAGGGGCGTCCCCCCTACGAGCAGTACTTC | CATSKGEGRPPYEQYF
. | TRBJ2-1 | . | TRBV7-8 | TGTGCCAGCAGCTTGCTAGCAGGGGCAGTCGGTGAGCAGTTCTTC | CASSLLAGAVGEQFF
. | TRBJ2-1 | . | TRBV7-2 | TGTGCCAGCAGCTTAGGTAGATTCAATGAGCAGTTCTTC | CASSLGRFNEQFF
. | TRBJ2-7 | . | TRBV6-5 | TGTGCCAGCAGTGGTAGCATATCCTACGAGCAGTACTTC | CASSGSISYEQYF
. | TRBJ1-4 | once | TRBV11-2 | TGTGCCAGCAGCGCAAGGGCTAATGAAAAACTGTTTTTT | CASSARANEKLFF
TRBD1 | TRBJ1-6 | . | TRBV7-3 | TGTGCCAGCAGATTTCGGGACAGCTTTTCACCCCTCCACTTT | CASRFRDSFSPLHF
. | TRBJ1-5 | . | TRBV6-1 | TGTGCCAGCAGTGAAAGAGGGGATTATCAGCCCCAGCATTTT | CASSERGDYQPQHF
. | TRBJ1-1 | once | TRBV30 | TGTGCCTGGAGTGTGGGTATGGCTGAAGCTTTCTTT | CAWSVGMAEAFF
TRBD1 | TRBJ1-2 | . | TRBV7-9 | TGTGCCAGCAGCTTAGTGGGGACAGGGGGCTCGGAAGGCTACACCTTC | CASSLVGTGGSEGYTF
. | TRBJ1-4 | . | TRBV6-5 | TGTGCCAGCAGTTACTCAAACTCCCCTGGGGGGATAAAACTGTTTTTT | CASSYSNSPGGIKLFF
. | TRBJ2-6 | . | TRBV30 | TGTGCCTGTGTGACAGGAAGCTCTGGGGCCAACGTCCTGACTTTC | CACVTGSSGANVLTF
. | TRBJ2-7 | . | TRBV4-2 | TGTGCCAGCAGCCAAGACGGCGGGGCCTCCTCCAAGCAGTACTTC | CASSQDGGASSKQYF
TRBD1 | TRBJ1-2 | . | TRBV6-5 | TGTGCCAGCAGTCCCCTCGGACAGGGCTATGGCTACACCTTC | CASSPLGQGYGYTF
. | TRBJ1-1 | . | TRBV29-1 | TGCAGCGTTATTACAAGAATGAACACTGAAGCTTTCTTT | CSVITRMNTEAFF
. | TRBJ1-3 | few | TRBV7-6 | TGTGCCAGCAGCTCTGGACGGGGCCTCTCTGGAAACACCATATATTTT | CASSSGRGLSGNTIYF
TRBD1 | TRBJ1-4 | . | TRBV5-1 | TGCGCCAGCAGCCCGGGACAGGGGAAAAATGAAAAACTGTTTTTT | CASSPGQGKNEKLFF
. | TRBJ1-5 | once | TRBV27 | TGTGCCAGCAGTCCCGCGGGTTATAGCAATCAGCCCCAGCATTTT | CASSPAGYSNQPQHF
. | TRBJ2-7 | . | TRBV19 | TGTGCCACTAATACGGGGGATACCTACGAGCAGTACTTC | CATNTGDTYEQYF
TRBD1 | TRBJ1-2 | . | TRBV13 | TGTGCCAGCAGCACTCTCGGGACAGGTCTTAACTATGGCTACACCTTC | CASSTLGTGLNYGYTF
TRBD1 | TRBJ2-7 | . | TRBV2 | TGTGCCAGCAGAAACCGGGACAGAACCTACGAGCAGTACTTC | CASRNRDRTYEQYF
. | TRBJ1-6 | once | TRBV7-8 | TGTGCCAGCAGCACCTCCGGGACGGGGAGCTCCTATAATTCACCCCTCCACTTT | CASSTSGTGSSYNSPLHF
TRBD1 | TRBJ1-1 | . | TRBV7-2 | TGTGCCAGCAGCTTCGGACAGGGGTGGGGGGCTGAAGCTTTCTTT | CASSFGQGWGAEAFF
TRBD2 | TRBJ2-1 | . | TRBV5-1 | TGCGCCAGCAGCGTGGGACTAGCGGGGATGAATGAGCAGTTCTTC | CASSVGLAGMNEQFF
. | TRBJ2-2 | . | TRBV29-1 | TGCAGCGTCACTGAAACCGGGGAGCTGTTTTTT | CSVTETGELFF
TRBD1 | TRBJ1-2 | once | TRBV25-1 | TGTGCCAGCAGTGAATCCGGGACAGCTAACTATGGCTACACCTTC | CASSESGTANYGYTF
TRBD2 | TRBJ2-7 | . | TRBV29-1 | TGCAGCGGGGTATCCCCGGGGGGCGAGCAGTACTTC | CSGVSPGGEQYF
TRBD2 | TRBJ2-3 | . | TRBV9 | TGTGCCAGCAGGCCTACGGGACTACGCACAGATACGCAGTATTTT | CASRPTGLRTDTQYF
. | TRBJ1-1 | . | TRBV25-1 | TGTGCCAGCAGTGAAACATCCGGAACTGAAGCTTTCTTT | CASSETSGTEAFF
TRBD1 | TRBJ2-3 | . | TRBV10-3 | TGTGCCATCAGTGAGTTAACGGGACAGGGCTCAGATACGCAGTATTTT | CAISELTGQGSDTQYF